Shown below are 16 T cell receptor beta chains from a single sample sequenced in a study of patients and donors after allogeneic stem cell transplantation. Via MiXCR, TCRdb re-called the RT-PCR reads, giving one row per CDR3 protein. The sample has hundreds of thousands of distinct CDR3 sequences; 15% to 20% are singletons. The sequencing sample was made of blood, either unsorted or a sorted T cell fraction (not recorded which). Receptors originate from a human donor who was either an allogeneic HSCT recipient or a stem cell or donor lymphocyte infusion donor (not recorded which). It is not recorded whose cells these are; they may come from a transplant donor.

The J gene is TRBJ1-4, the V gene TRBV20-1; D perhaps matches TRBD1 (5 bases). The V end was cut by 3 bases, the J end by 9 bases, with 11 bases between. From germline, CDR1 is DFQATT and CDR2 SNEGSKA (reference sequence). The CDR3 contains 12 residues. The chain's CDR3 is CSARGGFQKLFF. As DNA, the CDR3 is TGCAGTGCTAGGGGGGGTTTCCAAAAACTGTTTTTT.

This clonotype was recorded many times. This rearrangement joins TRBV7-3 to TRBJ2-7; the D call may be TRBD1 or TRBD2 (5 bases each). Deletions cut 2 bases from V and 2 bases from J, with 10 bases between. The CDR3 consists of 14 residues. Germline CDR1 SGHTA, CDR2 FQGTGA. The CDR3 bases are TGTGCCAGCAGCTTACGGGACCGACCCTACGAGCAGTACTTC. This translates into CASSLRDRPYEQYF. The whole variable domain, filled in from reference TRBV7-3 and TRBJ2-7, reads GAGVSQTPSNKVTEKGKYVELRCDPISGHTALYWYRQSLGQGPEFLIYFQGTGAADDSGLPNDRFFAVRPEGSVSTLKIQRTERGDSAVYLCASSLRDRPYEQYFGPGTRLTVT.

The rearrangement joins TRBV11-2 to TRBJ1-1; D gene ambiguous. Germline V gene data show CDR1 as SGHAT and CDR2 as FQNNGV. The CDR3 totals 18 residues. The ends were cut back, 2 bases at V and 5 bases at J, with 24 bases in the middle. The CDR3 nucleotides read TGTGCCAGCAGCTTATTTGCGGGGATGGAGAGGATCAATACTGAAGCTTTCTTT. Translated, it gives CASSLFAGMERINTEAFF.

The J gene is TRBJ2-1, the V gene TRBV2, with TRBD2 matching over 7 bases. CDR1 is SNHLY, CDR2 FYNNEI, per germline. The V segment lost 6 bases and the J segment 7 bases; nucleotides outside the gene matches: 3. This CDR3 has 12 residues. The chain's CDR3 is CASRRGGNEQFF. The CDR3 DNA is TGTGCCAGCAGGAGGGGAGGGAATGAGCAGTTCTTC.

This clonotype has at least ten counts. The chain combines TRBV4-3 with TRBJ1-6; TRBD1 might be the D (5 bases). V dropped 11 bases and J dropped 6 bases, with 11 bases sitting between them. Germline CDR1 and CDR2: LGHNA and YSLEER. The CDR3 totals 12 residues. CDR3 DNA sequence: TGCGCCTCCCGGAGGGGTAATTCACCCCTCCACTTT. Its protein product is CASRRGNSPLHF.

This clonotype was found a few times. This rearrangement joins TRBV2 to TRBJ2-1; 7 nucleotides match TRBD1. With V trimmed by 7 bases and J by 6 bases, 6 bases remained unmatched. Germline V lookup: CDR1 SNHLY, CDR2 FYNNEI. This CDR3 comprises 13 residues. The CDR3 DNA reads as TGTGCCAGCACCCGACAGGGTTCCAATGAGCAGTTCTTC. This codes for CASTRQGSNEQFF.

The chain is built from TRBV7-9 and TRBJ2-7; D is unclear. Germline loops: CDR1 SEHNR, CDR2 FQNEAQ (reference sequence). Trimming stripped 5 bases from V and 2 bases from J, with 10 bases between. This CDR3 is 13 amino acids long. The CDR3 loop is CASSQIPAYEQYF. The CDR3 nucleotides are TGTGCCAGCAGCCAAATCCCGGCCTACGAGCAGTACTTC.

The rearrangement joins TRBV2 to TRBJ2-1, with 12 bases that match TRBD2. The CDR3 has 16 amino acids. J lost 0 bases, V lost 6 bases, and 3 bases had no gene match. Germline V gene lookup returns CDR1 SNHLY and CDR2 FYNNEI. CDR3 amino acids: CASRASGGASYNEQFF. CDR3 sequence (DNA): TGTGCCAGCAGGGCTAGCGGGGGGGCCTCCTACAATGAGCAGTTCTTC.

This rearrangement joins TRBV19 to TRBJ1-5, with a possible D match to TRBD1 (5 bases). There are 15 residues in the CDR3. V was shortened by 7 bases and J by 7 bases, with 20 bases between the two germline ends. Germline assignment: CDR1 LNHDA and CDR2 SQIVND (reference sequence). CDR3 sequence: CASTSHGAGLQPQHF. CDR3 nucleotides: TGTGCCAGTACCTCCCACGGGGCAGGGTTACAGCCCCAGCATTTT.

The V and J genes are TRBV28 and TRBJ1-6, with 8 positions matching TRBD1. V dropped 6 bases and J dropped 14; count of bases not matched to a gene: 18. From germline, CDR1 is MDHEN and CDR2 SYDVKM. There are 16 residues in the CDR3. The CDR3 is CASSIQSGTGLAALHF. CDR3 in DNA: TGTGCCAGCAGCATCCAATCGGGGACAGGCCTAGCGGCCCTCCACTTT.

In this sample, this clonotype turned up a few times. This chain links TRBV6-1 with TRBJ2-5, with D possibly TRBD1 on 6 matching bases. This CDR3 is built from 14 residues. The ends were cut back, 6 bases at V and 5 bases at J, with 16 bases in the middle. Germline V CDR1 and CDR2: MNHNS, SASEGT. CDR3 sequence (DNA): TGTGCCAGCAGAACGAAGAGGCAGGGGGAGACCCAGTACTTC. This encodes CASRTKRQGETQYF.

The V call is TRBV2, the J call TRBJ2-3; 7 bases align to TRBD2. Germline V lookup: CDR1 SNHLY, CDR2 FYNNEI. V shed 6 bases, J shed 6 bases, and the junction held 3 bases outside the gene matches. CDR3 length: 12 residues. DNA of the CDR3: TGTGCCAGCAGGGCAGCGGGGGATACGCAGTATTTT. Protein: CASRAAGDTQYF.

The chain has TRBV9 and TRBJ2-3; D remains ambiguous. The CDR3 covers 15 residues. Between the trimmed V and J ends, which lost 2 bases and 8 bases, there was a span of 18 bases. Germline-derived CDR1 and CDR2 are SGDLS and YYNGEE. The CDR3 DNA reads as TGTGCCAGCAGCGTTAGATCCCGATCAGGTAGTACGCAGTATTTT. Amino acids: CASSVRSRSGSTQYF.

The CDR3 DNA follows: TGTGCCAGCGCCCAGGATACGGTGGCCAAAAACATTCAGTACTTC. It codes for CASAQDTVAKNIQYF. J is TRBJ2-4 and V is TRBV6-2 or TRBV6-3; no reliable D call. Germline values: CDR1 MNHEY, CDR2 SVGEGT. This CDR3 has 15 amino acids. Deletions cut 8 bases from V and 1 base from J, with 15 bases between.

This clonotype was picked up many times. The chain links TRBV29-1 to TRBJ2-3, with 8 nucleotides matching TRBD1. V shed 6 bases and J 4 bases; nucleotides not matched to a gene: 6. The CDR3 consists of 13 residues. CDR1 is SQVTM, CDR2 ANQGSEA, per germline. This CDR3 reads CSVSGGAADTQYF. The CDR3 DNA reads as TGCAGCGTGTCAGGGGGCGCGGCAGATACGCAGTATTTT.

The rearrangement uses TRBV30 and TRBJ2-7; D could derive from TRBD1 or TRBD2 (5 bases each). The CDR3 sequence is 12 residues long. Germline V lookup: CDR1 GTSNPN, CDR2 SVGIG (reference sequence). The V gene lost 4 bases and the J gene lost 5 bases, with 12 bases spanning the gap. CDR3 sequence reads: CAWTPGRNEQYF. The CDR3 DNA reads TGTGCCTGGACTCCGGGGCGGAACGAGCAGTACTTC.